This TCR beta chain was obtained from a study of OX40 agonist ivuxolimab in advanced cancers. In the study overall: Enrollees could have had prior anti-PD-1, anti-PD-L1 or anti-CTLA-4 therapy, which approximately 38% had received.

The CDR3 totals 15 residues. From germline, CDR1 is SGHTA and CDR2 FQGNSA. The ends were cut back, 1 base at V and 6 bases at J, with 13 bases in the middle. Method: immunoSEQ multiplex PCR; TCRdb's copy keeps in-frame clones and lacks some. The data show under 140,000 clones, about nine tenths seen once. The J gene is TRBJ1-5, the V gene TRBV7-2; D is undetermined. The sequenced sample was CD4+ or CD8+ T cells sorted from blood, obtained in a trial of the OX40 agonist ivuxolimab. The receptor's source is an adult with an advanced solid tumor such as melanoma, head and neck, liver or kidney cancer. CDR3 nucleotides: TGTGCCAGCAGCTTAGTACATAGCTCGGGTCAGCCCCAGCATTTT. The encoded protein is CASSLVHSSGQPQHF. The full variable domain, with the rest looked up from reference TRBV7-2 and TRBJ1-5, is GAGVSQSPSNKVTEKGKDVELRCDPISGHTALYWYRQSLGQGLEFLIYFQGNSAPDKSGLPSDRFSAERTGGSVSTLTIQRTQQEDSAVYLCASSLVHSSGQPQHFGDGTRLSIL.